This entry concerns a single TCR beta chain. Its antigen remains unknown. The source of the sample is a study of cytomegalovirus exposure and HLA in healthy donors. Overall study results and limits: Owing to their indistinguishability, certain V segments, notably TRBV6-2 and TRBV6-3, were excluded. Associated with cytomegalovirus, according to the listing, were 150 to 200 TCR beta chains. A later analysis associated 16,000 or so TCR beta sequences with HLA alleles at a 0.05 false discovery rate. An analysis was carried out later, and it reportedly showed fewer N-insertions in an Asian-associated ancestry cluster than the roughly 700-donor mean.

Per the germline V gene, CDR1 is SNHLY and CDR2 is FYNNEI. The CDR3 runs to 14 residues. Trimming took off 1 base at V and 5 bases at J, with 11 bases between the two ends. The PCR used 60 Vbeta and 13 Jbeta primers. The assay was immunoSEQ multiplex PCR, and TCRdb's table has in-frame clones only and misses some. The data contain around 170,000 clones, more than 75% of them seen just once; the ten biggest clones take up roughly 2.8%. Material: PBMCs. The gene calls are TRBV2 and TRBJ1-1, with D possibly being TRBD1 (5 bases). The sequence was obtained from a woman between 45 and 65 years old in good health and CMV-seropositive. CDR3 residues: CASSEGAGRTEAFF. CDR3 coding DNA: TGTGCCAGCAGTGAAGGGGCAGGGAGGACTGAAGCTTTCTTT.